Below, 23 T cell receptor beta chains from the same sample are listed, as sequenced in a study of T cell repertoires in cytomegalovirus infection. These receptors' targets are unknown. TCRdb itself ran the reads through MiXCR, one entry per CDR3 protein. The repertoire holds some 220,000 distinct CDR3 sequences, with less than 50% as singletons. The input for sequencing was CD8+ T cells from cultured PBMCs, taken from culture after CMV antigen stimulation. The receptors stem from a human donor in good health (CMV status not recorded). Some clones in this sample may be carry-over from other donors' samples.

The chain has TRBV24-1 and TRBJ2-7, with TRBD1 identical over 8 bases. The CDR3 runs to 15 residues. Germline trimming cut 4 bases from V and 2 bases from J; bases unmatched to any gene: 6. Germline CDR1 is KGHDR and CDR2 is SFDVKD. CDR3 sequence: CATSDPRQGPYEQYF. CDR3 nucleotides: TGTGCCACCAGTGACCCTAGACAGGGGCCCTACGAGCAGTACTTC.

The chain carries TRBV7-3 and TRBJ2-1; D possibly uses TRBD1 or TRBD2 (5 bases each). CDR3 size: 16 residues. V dropped 4 bases and J dropped 1 base, with 14 bases sitting between them. Germline CDR1 is SGHTA and CDR2 is FQGTGA. The CDR3 region is CASSSSGTRSYNEQFF. CDR3 in DNA: TGTGCCAGCAGCTCATCCGGGACGCGTTCCTACAATGAGCAGTTCTTC.

This clonotype was counted a single time. The V call is TRBV2, the J call TRBJ2-3, with D possibly TRBD2 on 5 matching bases. Trimming removed 10 bases from V and 6 bases from J, with 17 bases in between. This CDR3 is 13 amino acids long. The V gene's germline CDR1 is SNHLY and CDR2 FYNNEI. CDR3: CAILRASVDTQYF. DNA for the CDR3: TGTGCCATCCTGCGGGCCTCAGTGGATACGCAGTATTTT.

This clonotype was counted ten times or more. The CDR3 is CASSLGRDYEQYF. The CDR3 nucleotides are TGTGCCAGCAGCCTAGGTAGGGACTACGAGCAGTACTTC. The rearrangement links TRBV7-2 to TRBJ2-7; D is unclear. From germline, CDR1 is SGHTA and CDR2 FQGNSA. This CDR3 spans 13 amino acids. Trimming shortened V by 5 bases and J by 3 bases, and 11 bases separated the two germline ends.

The genes are TRBV7-9 and TRBJ2-2, with TRBD1 matching over 9 bases. This CDR3 spans 15 amino acids. Germline V lookup: CDR1 SEHNR, CDR2 FQNEAQ (reference sequence). The ends lost 3 bases at V and 4 bases at J; junction bases unmatched: 3. CDR3 in DNA: TGTGCCAGCAGCTTCTCGACAGGGGGCACCGGGGAGCTGTTTTTT. This translates into CASSFSTGGTGELFF.

This chain uses TRBV29-1 with TRBJ2-7; D might be TRBD2 (6 bases). The CDR3 length is 12 residues. Trimming shortened V by 2 bases and J by 5 bases, and 10 bases separated the two germline ends. Per germline, CDR1 SQVTM and CDR2 ANQGSEA. The DNA for the CDR3 is TGCAGCGTTGAAATTTCGGGGGACGAGCAGTACTTC. It codes for CSVEISGDEQYF.

This chain joins TRBV2 and TRBJ1-2, with 7 bases matching TRBD1. The CDR3 extends over 15 amino acids. From germline, CDR1 is SNHLY and CDR2 FYNNEI. The ends lost 3 bases at V and 5 bases at J; junction bases unmatched: 9. Here the CDR3 DNA reads TGTGCCAGCAGTGAGTGGGAAGGGGGACAGTATGGCTACACCTTC. Translation: CASSEWEGGQYGYTF.

This clonotype was seen a handful of times. The J gene is TRBJ2-2, the V gene TRBV29-1; 10 bases are shared with TRBD2. The length of the CDR3 is 16 residues. V lost 4 bases, J lost 3 bases, and 8 bases stayed unmatched. Germline CDR1 and CDR2: SQVTM and ANQGSEA. CDR3 DNA: TGCAGCGTTGCTCTGTATACTAGCGGGGACACCGGGGAGCTGTTTTTT. Translating it yields CSVALYTSGDTGELFF.

This clonotype was picked up a small number of times. The CDR3 bases are TGTGCCAGCAGCGATACAGGGGAGAGCACTGAAGCTTTCTTT. As protein: CASSDTGESTEAFF. The rearrangement links TRBV7-8 to TRBJ1-1, with 7 bases identical to TRBD1. The CDR3 totals 14 residues. Germline CDR1 reads SGHVS; CDR2 reads FQNEAQ. V lost 5 bases, J lost 4 bases, and 7 bases stayed unmatched. Variable domain in full (rest from reference TRBV7-8 and TRBJ1-1): GAGVSQSPRYKVAKRGQDVALRCDPISGHVSLFWYQQALGQGPEFLTYFQNEAQLDKSGLPSDRFFAERPEGSVSTLKIQRTQQEDSAVYLCASSDTGESTEAFFGQGTRLTVV.

Only a few counts were recorded for this clonotype. V gene TRBV27 combines with J gene TRBJ2-2; 12 bases are a match to TRBD2. Germline values: CDR1 MNHEY, CDR2 SMNVEV (reference sequence). CDR3 size: 16 residues. The trim removed 5 bases at V and 6 bases at J, leaving 7 bases unmatched. CDR3 loop: CASSPGTSGQAGELFF. CDR3 bases: TGTGCCAGCAGTCCTGGGACTAGCGGGCAAGCCGGGGAGCTGTTTTTT.

The chain couples TRBV12-5 to TRBJ2-3; TRBD2 is a possible D gene (6 bases). CDR3 length: 13 residues. CDR1 and CDR2 (germline): LGHNT, FRNRAP. V gave up 2 bases and J gave up 4 bases, with 7 bases separating them. This chain's CDR3 is CASGLTSPDTQYF. The CDR3 DNA follows: TGTGCTAGTGGTTTGACTAGCCCAGATACGCAGTATTTT.

This chain joins TRBV10-3 and TRBJ2-7; 10 bases are shared with TRBD2. V was pared by 8 bases and J by 7 bases, with 14 bases of the junction left unmatched. Germline V gives CDR1 ENHRY, CDR2 SYGVKD. This CDR3 spans 15 amino acids. This CDR3 is CAIGHPSGSSGEQYF. DNA of the CDR3: TGTGCCATCGGCCACCCTAGCGGGAGCTCTGGGGAGCAGTACTTC.

This chain links TRBV30 with TRBJ2-1; D is undetermined. The V gene's germline CDR1 is GTSNPN and CDR2 SVGIG (reference sequence). V was cut by 2 bases and J by 4 bases, with 9 bases left in between. This CDR3 comprises 13 residues. The CDR3 protein is CAWSMDDYNEQFF. The CDR3 region has the DNA TGTGCCTGGAGTATGGACGATTACAATGAGCAGTTCTTC.

This clonotype has just a few counts. V is TRBV5-4 and J is TRBJ2-7; TRBD2 agrees at 13 bases. With V trimmed by 0 bases and J by 7 bases, 4 bases remained unmatched. Germline V gene lookup returns CDR1 SGHNT and CDR2 YYREEE (reference sequence). The CDR3 extends over 15 amino acids. CDR3 in DNA: TGTGCCAGCAGCTTGGGACTAGCGGGAGGTGAGGAGCAGTACTTC. Protein: CASSLGLAGGEEQYF.

The genes are TRBV6-6 and TRBJ2-2; 14 bases agree with TRBD2. This CDR3 is built from 16 residues. J lost 6 bases, V lost 5 bases, and 5 bases had no gene match. The germline V gene encodes CDR1 MNHNY and CDR2 SVGAGI (reference sequence). This CDR3 is CASSAGLAGEAGELFF. CDR3 nucleotides: TGTGCCAGCAGTGCGGGACTAGCGGGGGAGGCCGGGGAGCTGTTTTTT.

This chain links TRBV12-3 or TRBV12-4 with TRBJ1-1, with a possible D match to TRBD1 (5 bases). CDR3 size: 15 residues. V shed 7 bases and J shed 0 bases, with 15 bases lying between them. CDR3 sequence: CASKRVAGMNTEAFF. The CDR3 nucleotides are TGTGCCAGCAAAAGGGTCGCAGGGATGAACACTGAAGCTTTCTTT.

The chain combines TRBV5-6 with TRBJ2-3, with TRBD2 identical over 9 bases. With V trimmed by 3 bases and J by 2 bases, 7 bases remained unmatched. This CDR3 has 16 amino acids. Germline CDR1 reads SGHDT; CDR2 reads YYEEEE. CDR3 protein: CASSSSLAGFTDTQYF. The CDR3 coding sequence is TGTGCCAGCAGCTCTTCACTAGCGGGCTTCACAGATACGCAGTATTTT.

Only a few counts were recorded for this clonotype. The chain carries TRBV7-3 and TRBJ2-5; D is ambiguous. Germline CDR1 is SGHTA and CDR2 is FQGTGA. Trimming pared 6 bases from V and 1 base from J, leaving 9 bases between. This CDR3 has 13 residues. This CDR3 reads CASSQLPQETQYF. The DNA of the CDR3 is TGTGCCAGCAGTCAGTTACCCCAAGAGACCCAGTACTTC. The full variable domain, with the rest looked up from reference TRBV7-3 and TRBJ2-5, is GAGVSQTPSNKVTEKGKYVELRCDPISGHTALYWYRQSLGQGPEFLIYFQGTGAADDSGLPNDRFFAVRPEGSVSTLKIQRTERGDSAVYLCASSQLPQETQYFGPGTRLLVL.

V gene TRBV7-6 combines with J gene TRBJ2-7; D unclear. The V gene lost 0 bases and the J gene lost 3 bases, with 12 bases spanning the gap. The CDR3 loop spans 15 amino acids. Looked up from germline, CDR1 is SGHVS and CDR2 is FNYEAQ. The CDR3 DNA reads TGTGCCAGCAGCTTAGCGGTCTCGACCAACTACGAGCAGTACTTC. This gives the protein CASSLAVSTNYEQYF. The full variable domain, completed using reference TRBV7-6 and TRBJ2-7, is GAGVSQSPRYKVTKRGQDVALRCDPISGHVSLYWYRQALGQGPEFLTYFNYEAQQDKSGLPNDRFSAERPEGSISTLTIQRTEQRDSAMYRCASSLAVSTNYEQYFGPGTRLTVT.

Only a few counts were recorded for this clonotype. The CDR3 spells CASNVDRRTDTQYF. CDR3 in DNA: TGTGCCAGCAACGTTGACAGGAGGACAGATACGCAGTATTTT. V is TRBV7-8 and J is TRBJ2-3, with D tentatively TRBD1 (6 bases). CDR1 and CDR2 from the germline V gene are SGHVS and FQNEAQ. This CDR3 contains 14 residues. Trimming shortened V by 7 bases and J by 3 bases, and 14 bases separated the two germline ends.

This chain joins TRBV25-1 and TRBJ2-5; 13 bases are shared with TRBD2. V lost 2 bases to trimming and J lost 0 bases; unmatched junction nucleotides: 9. The CDR3 totals 19 residues. In germline, CDR1 is MGHDK, CDR2 SYGVNS. This chain's CDR3 is CASSEPGLAGYMYQETQYF. Here the CDR3 DNA reads TGTGCCAGCAGTGAACCGGGACTAGCGGGATATATGTACCAAGAGACCCAGTACTTC. Combining the CDR3 with reference TRBV25-1 and TRBJ2-5 gives the whole variable domain EADIYQTPRYLVIGTGKKITLECSQTMGHDKMYWYQQDPGMELHLIHYSYGVNSTEKGDLSSESTVSRIRTEHFPLTLESARPSHTSQYLCASSEPGLAGYMYQETQYFGPGTRLLVL.

This clonotype was observed at least ten times. V gene TRBV7-9 combines with J gene TRBJ1-1; D may be TRBD1 (5 bases). This CDR3 comprises 13 residues. Germline loops: CDR1 SEHNR, CDR2 FQNEAQ (reference sequence). The V and J ends lost 6 bases and 6 bases respectively, with 14 bases between them. The CDR3 is CASRPTGVAEAFF. The CDR3 coding sequence is TGTGCCAGCAGGCCCACAGGAGTTGCTGAAGCTTTCTTT.

In this sample, this clonotype turned up a few times. J is TRBJ2-7 and V is TRBV7-9; no clear D. CDR1 and CDR2 (germline): SEHNR, FQNEAQ (reference sequence). V was trimmed by 7 bases and J by 4 bases, leaving 20 bases between them. The CDR3 consists of 15 residues. CDR3 sequence reads: CASTTKRSGEYEQYF. In nucleotides, the CDR3 is TGTGCCAGCACCACTAAGAGGAGTGGTGAGTACGAGCAGTACTTC.